Detailed here is one T cell receptor (beta chain). Germline assignment: CDR1 LGHNA and CDR2 YNFKEQ. This CDR3 is 16 amino acids long. The ends lost 5 bases at V and 3 bases at J; junction bases unmatched: 5. The data were taken from a study of blood T cell repertoires in COVID-19. At the level of the study: Spain, Italy and the United States supplied samples that represented acute and convalescent COVID-19.

In the original analysis: For nucleated cells, counts were estimated from reference gene primer amplification. Sequencing used immunoSEQ multiplex PCR; TCRdb keeps in-frame clones, though not all of them. The DNA was the basis for D and trimming; V, J and clone size are from that table. The sample carries some 240,000 clones, around 89% recorded once. The sequence derives from a woman between 55 and 75 years old with COVID-19, enrolled during active disease. The sequenced sample consisted of peripheral blood. This chain connects TRBV4-2 to TRBJ2-5; TRBD2 agrees at 14 bases. The CDR3 DNA follows: TGTGCCAGCAGCGGGGGACTAGCGGGGGCTGAAGAGACCCAGTACTTC. Protein product: CASSGGLAGAEETQYF.